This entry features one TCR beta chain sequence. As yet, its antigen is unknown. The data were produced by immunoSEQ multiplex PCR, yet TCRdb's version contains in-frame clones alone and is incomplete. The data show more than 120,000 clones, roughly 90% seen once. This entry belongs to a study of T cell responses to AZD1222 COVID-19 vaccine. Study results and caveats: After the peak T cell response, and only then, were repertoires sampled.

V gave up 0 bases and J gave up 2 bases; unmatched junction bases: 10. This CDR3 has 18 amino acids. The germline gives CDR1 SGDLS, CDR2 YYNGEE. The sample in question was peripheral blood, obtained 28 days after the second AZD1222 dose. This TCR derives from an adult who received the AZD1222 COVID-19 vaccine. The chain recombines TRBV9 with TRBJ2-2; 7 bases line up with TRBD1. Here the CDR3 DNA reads TGTGCCAGCAGCGTAGTAATGGGGGACAGCGAAAACACCGGGGAGCTGTTTTTT. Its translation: CASSVVMGDSENTGELFF.